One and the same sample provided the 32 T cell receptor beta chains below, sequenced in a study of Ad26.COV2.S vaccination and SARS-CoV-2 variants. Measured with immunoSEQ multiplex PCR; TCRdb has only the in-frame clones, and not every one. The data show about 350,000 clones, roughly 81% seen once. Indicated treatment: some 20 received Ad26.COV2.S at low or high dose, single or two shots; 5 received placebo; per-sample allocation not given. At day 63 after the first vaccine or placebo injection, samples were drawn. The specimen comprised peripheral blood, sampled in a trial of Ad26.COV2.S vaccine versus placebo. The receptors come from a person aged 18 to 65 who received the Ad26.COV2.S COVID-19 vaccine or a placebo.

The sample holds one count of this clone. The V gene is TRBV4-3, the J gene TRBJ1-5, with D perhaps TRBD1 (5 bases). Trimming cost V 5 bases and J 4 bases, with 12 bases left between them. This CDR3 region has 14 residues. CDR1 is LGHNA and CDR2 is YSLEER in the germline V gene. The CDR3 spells CASSGGLGNQPQHF. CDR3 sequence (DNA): TGCGCCAGCAGCGGGGGGTTGGGTAATCAGCCCCAGCATTTT.

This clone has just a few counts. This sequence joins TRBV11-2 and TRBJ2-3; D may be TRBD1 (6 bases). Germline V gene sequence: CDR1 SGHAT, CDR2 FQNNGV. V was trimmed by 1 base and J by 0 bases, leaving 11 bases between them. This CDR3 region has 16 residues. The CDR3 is CASSLGTATSTDTQYF. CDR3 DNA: TGTGCCAGCAGCTTAGGGACAGCCACTAGCACAGATACGCAGTATTTT.

For the CDR3, the DNA is TGTGCCAGCAGCTCCGGGGGGGAGATTGTCCACTTT. Protein sequence: CASSSGGEIVHF. The chain combines TRBV7-9 with TRBJ1-6, with D possibly being TRBD1 (5 bases). V was cut by 4 bases and J by 17 bases, with 15 bases left in between. The CDR3 sequence is 12 residues long. Germline CDR1 reads SEHNR; CDR2 reads FQNEAQ (reference sequence).

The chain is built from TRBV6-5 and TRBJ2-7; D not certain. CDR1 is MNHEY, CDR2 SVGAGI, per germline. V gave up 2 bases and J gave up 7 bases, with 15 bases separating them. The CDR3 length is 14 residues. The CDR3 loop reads CASSYGAEVREQYF. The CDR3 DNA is TGTGCCAGCAGTTACGGAGCAGAGGTGAGAGAGCAGTACTTC.

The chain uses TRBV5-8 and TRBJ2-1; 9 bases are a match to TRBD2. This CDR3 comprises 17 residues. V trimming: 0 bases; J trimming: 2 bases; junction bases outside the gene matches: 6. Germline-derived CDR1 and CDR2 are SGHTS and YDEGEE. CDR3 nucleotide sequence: TGTGCCAGCAGCTTGGTCGGTAGCGGGGGCCCCTACAATGAGCAGTTCTTC. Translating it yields CASSLVGSGGPYNEQFF.

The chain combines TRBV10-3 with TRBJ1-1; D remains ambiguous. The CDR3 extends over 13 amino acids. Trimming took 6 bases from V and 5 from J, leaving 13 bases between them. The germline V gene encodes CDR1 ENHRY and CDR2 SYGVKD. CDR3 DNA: TGTGCCATCAGCCCTGGTATAGAGACTGAAGCTTTCTTT. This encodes CAISPGIETEAFF.

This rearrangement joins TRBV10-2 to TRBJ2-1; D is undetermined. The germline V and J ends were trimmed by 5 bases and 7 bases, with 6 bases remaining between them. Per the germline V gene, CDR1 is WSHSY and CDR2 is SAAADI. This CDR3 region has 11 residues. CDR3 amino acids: CASSRSNEQFF. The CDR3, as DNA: TGCGCCAGCAGTAGGAGTAATGAGCAGTTCTTC.

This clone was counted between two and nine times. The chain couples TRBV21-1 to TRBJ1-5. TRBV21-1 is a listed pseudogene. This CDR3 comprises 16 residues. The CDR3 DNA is TGTGCCAGCAGCAGAGGCCCAGGTGCGCGCAATCAGCCCCAGCATTTT. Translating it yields CASSRGPGARNQPQHF.

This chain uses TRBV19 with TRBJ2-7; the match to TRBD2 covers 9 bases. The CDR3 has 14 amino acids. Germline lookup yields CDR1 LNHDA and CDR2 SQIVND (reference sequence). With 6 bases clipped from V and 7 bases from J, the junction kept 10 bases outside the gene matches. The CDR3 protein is CASSGSREGREQYF. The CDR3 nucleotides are TGTGCCAGTAGCGGGTCGCGGGAGGGCCGAGAGCAGTACTTC.

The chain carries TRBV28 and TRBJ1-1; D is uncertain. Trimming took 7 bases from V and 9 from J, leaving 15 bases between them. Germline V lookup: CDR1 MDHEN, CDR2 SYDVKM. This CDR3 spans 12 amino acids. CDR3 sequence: CASTSDTRQAFF. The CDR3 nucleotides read TGTGCCAGCACCTCAGACACTCGACAAGCTTTCTTT.

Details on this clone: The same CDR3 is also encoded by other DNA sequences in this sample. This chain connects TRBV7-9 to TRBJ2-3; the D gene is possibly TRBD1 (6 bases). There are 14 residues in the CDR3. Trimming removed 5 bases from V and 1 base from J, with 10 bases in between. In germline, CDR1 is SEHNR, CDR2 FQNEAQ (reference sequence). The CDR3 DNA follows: TGTGCCAGCAGCCTTTCAGGGGGCACAGATACGCAGTATTTT. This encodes CASSLSGGTDTQYF.

The CDR3 DNA reads as TGTGCCATCAGTGACGCCGGGACTAGCGGGAGCACCAGACTCTACGAGCAGTACTTC. It translates to CAISDAGTSGSTRLYEQYF. The V and J genes are TRBV10-3 and TRBJ2-7; 14 bases are shared with TRBD2. CDR1 is ENHRY and CDR2 is SYGVKD in the germline V gene. V lost 3 bases to trimming and J lost 3 bases; unmatched junction nucleotides: 13. The CDR3 runs 19 residues.

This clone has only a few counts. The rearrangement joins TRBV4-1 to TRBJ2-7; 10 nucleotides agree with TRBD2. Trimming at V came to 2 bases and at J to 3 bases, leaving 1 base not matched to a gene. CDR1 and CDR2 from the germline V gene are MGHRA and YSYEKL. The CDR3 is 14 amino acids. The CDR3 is CASSQPSGGYEQYF. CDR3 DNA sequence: TGCGCCAGCAGCCAACCTAGCGGGGGCTACGAGCAGTACTTC.

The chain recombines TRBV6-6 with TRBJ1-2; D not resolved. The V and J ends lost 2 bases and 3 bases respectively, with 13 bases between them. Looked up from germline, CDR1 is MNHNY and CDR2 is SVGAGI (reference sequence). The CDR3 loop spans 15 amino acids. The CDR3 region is CASSYRLSTDYGYTF. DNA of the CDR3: TGTGCCAGCAGTTACCGCTTAAGCACTGACTATGGCTACACCTTC.

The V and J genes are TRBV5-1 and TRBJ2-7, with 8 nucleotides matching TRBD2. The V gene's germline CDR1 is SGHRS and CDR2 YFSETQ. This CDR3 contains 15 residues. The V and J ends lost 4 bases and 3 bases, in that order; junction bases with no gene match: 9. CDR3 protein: CASSLSGSSFYEQYF. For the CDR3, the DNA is TGCGCCAGCAGCCTGAGCGGGAGTTCTTTCTACGAGCAGTACTTC.

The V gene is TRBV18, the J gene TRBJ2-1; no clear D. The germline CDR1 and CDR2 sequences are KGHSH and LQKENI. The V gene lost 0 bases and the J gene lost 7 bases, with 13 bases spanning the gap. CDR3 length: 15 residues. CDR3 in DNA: TGTGCCAGCTCACCACCTTCACGGCCGAGGAATGAGCAGTTCTTC. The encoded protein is CASSPPSRPRNEQFF.

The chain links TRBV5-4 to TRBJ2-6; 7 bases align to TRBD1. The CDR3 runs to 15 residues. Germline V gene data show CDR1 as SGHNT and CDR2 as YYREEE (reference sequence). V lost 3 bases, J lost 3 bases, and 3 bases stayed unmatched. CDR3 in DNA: TGTGCCAGCAGCTCGACAGGGTTTGGGGCCAACGTCCTGACTTTC. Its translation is CASSSTGFGANVLTF.

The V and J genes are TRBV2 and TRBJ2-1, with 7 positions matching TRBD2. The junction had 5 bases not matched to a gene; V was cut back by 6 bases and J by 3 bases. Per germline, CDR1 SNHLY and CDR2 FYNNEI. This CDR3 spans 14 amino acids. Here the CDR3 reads CASRASGDYNEQFF. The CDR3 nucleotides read TGTGCCAGCAGAGCTAGCGGAGACTACAATGAGCAGTTCTTC.

The CDR3 spells CASSPTGEEQFF. CDR3 nucleotide sequence: TGTGCCAGCAGCCCGACAGGGGAGGAGCAGTTCTTC. The chain couples TRBV12-3 or TRBV12-4 to TRBJ2-1, with 8 bases fitting TRBD1. The CDR3 spans 12 residues. With 6 bases clipped from V and 10 bases from J, the junction kept 5 bases outside the gene matches.

The CDR3 nucleotides read TGTGCCAGCAGCCAAGTCGGCCGGGGAAACAATGAGCAGTTCTTC. It specifies CASSQVGRGNNEQFF. The chain joins TRBV14 to TRBJ2-1; tentative D call: TRBD2 (5 bases). V was trimmed by 1 base and J by 5 bases, leaving 12 bases between them. The CDR3 covers 15 residues. Per germline, CDR1 SGHDN and CDR2 FVKESK.

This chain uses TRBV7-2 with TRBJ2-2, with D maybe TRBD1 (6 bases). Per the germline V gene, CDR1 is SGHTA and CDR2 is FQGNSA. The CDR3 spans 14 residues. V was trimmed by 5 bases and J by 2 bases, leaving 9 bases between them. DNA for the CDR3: TGTGCCAGCAGCCCGGACAGAAACACCGGGGAGCTGTTTTTT. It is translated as CASSPDRNTGELFF. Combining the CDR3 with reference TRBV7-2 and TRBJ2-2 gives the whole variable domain GAGVSQSPSNKVTEKGKDVELRCDPISGHTALYWYRQSLGQGLEFLIYFQGNSAPDKSGLPSDRFSAERTGGSVSTLTIQRTQQEDSAVYLCASSPDRNTGELFFGEGSRLTVL.

CDR3 in amino acids: CASSPRTGSSYEQYF. The CDR3 DNA reads TGTGCCAGCAGCCCTCGTACAGGGTCATCCTACGAGCAGTACTTC. V and J are TRBV7-9 and TRBJ2-7; weak D call: TRBD1 (6 bases). Trimming shortened V by 5 bases and J by 1 base, and 15 bases separated the two germline ends. The CDR3 runs to 15 residues. Germline CDR1 SEHNR, CDR2 FQNEAQ (reference sequence). The full variable domain, with the rest looked up from reference TRBV7-9 and TRBJ2-7, is DTGVSQNPRHKITKRGQNVTFRCDPISEHNRLYWYRQTLGQGPEFLTYFQNEAQLEKSRLLSDRFSAERPKGSFSTLEIQRTEQGDSAMYLCASSPRTGSSYEQYFGPGTRLTVT.

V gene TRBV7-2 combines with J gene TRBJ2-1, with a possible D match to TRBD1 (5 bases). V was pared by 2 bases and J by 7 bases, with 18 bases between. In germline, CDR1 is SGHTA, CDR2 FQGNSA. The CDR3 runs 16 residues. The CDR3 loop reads CASSLSRAGSWNEQFF. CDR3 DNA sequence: TGTGCCAGCAGCTTAAGTAGGGCAGGGTCTTGGAATGAGCAGTTCTTC.

CDR3 in amino acids: CASSLEGLSQPQHF. For the CDR3, the DNA is TGTGCCAGCAGCTTAGAAGGGCTGAGTCAGCCCCAGCATTTT. The chain has TRBV7-9 and TRBJ1-5; D gene unclear. Germline V gives CDR1 SEHNR, CDR2 FQNEAQ (reference sequence). Trimming took 1 base from V and 6 from J, leaving 10 bases between them. The CDR3 extends over 14 amino acids.

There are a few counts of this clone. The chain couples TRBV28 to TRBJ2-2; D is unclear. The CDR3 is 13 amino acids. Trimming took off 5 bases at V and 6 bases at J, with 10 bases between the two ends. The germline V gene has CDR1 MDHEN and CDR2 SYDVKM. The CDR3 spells CASSVMVPGELFF. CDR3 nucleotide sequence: TGTGCCAGCAGTGTAATGGTCCCCGGGGAGCTGTTTTTT.

Here the CDR3 reads CASSLVTSRSASPGELFF. CDR3 in DNA: TGTGCCAGCAGCTTAGTCACTAGTAGGTCAGCCTCTCCAGGGGAGCTGTTTTTT. The J gene is TRBJ2-2, the V gene TRBV11-2; perhaps TRBD2 as D (5 bases). Germline V gives CDR1 SGHAT, CDR2 FQNNGV. This CDR3 spans 18 amino acids. The V and J ends lost 1 base and 8 bases respectively, with 23 bases between them.

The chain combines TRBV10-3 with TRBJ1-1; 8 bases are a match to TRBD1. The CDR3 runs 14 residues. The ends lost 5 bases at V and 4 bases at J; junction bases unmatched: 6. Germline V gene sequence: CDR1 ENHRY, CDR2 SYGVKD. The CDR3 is CAISLTGGSTEAFF. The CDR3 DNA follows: TGTGCCATCAGTCTCACAGGGGGGAGCACTGAAGCTTTCTTT.

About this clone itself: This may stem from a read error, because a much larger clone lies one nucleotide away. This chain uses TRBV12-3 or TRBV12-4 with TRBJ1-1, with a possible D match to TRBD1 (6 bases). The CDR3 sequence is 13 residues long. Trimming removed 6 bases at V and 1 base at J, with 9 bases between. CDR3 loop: CASSQQGNTEAFF. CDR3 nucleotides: TGTGCCAGCAGCCAACAGGGGAACACTGAAGCTTTCTTT.

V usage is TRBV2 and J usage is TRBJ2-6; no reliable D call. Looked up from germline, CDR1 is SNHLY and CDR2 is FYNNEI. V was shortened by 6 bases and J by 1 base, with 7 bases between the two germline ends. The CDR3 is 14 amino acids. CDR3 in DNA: TGTGCCAGCAGAGGAGCGTCTGGGGCCAACGTCCTGACTTTC. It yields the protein CASRGASGANVLTF.

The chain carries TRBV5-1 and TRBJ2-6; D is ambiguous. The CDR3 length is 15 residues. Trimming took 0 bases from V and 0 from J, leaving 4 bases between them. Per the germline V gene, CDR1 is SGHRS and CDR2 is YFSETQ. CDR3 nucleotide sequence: TGCGCCAGCAGCTTGGAGGTCTCTGGGGCCAACGTCCTGACTTTC. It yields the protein CASSLEVSGANVLTF. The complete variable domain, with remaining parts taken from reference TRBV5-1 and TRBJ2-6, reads KAGVTQTPRYLIKTRGQQVTLSCSPISGHRSVSWYQQTPGQGLQFLFEYFSETQRNKGNFPGRFSGRQFSNSRSEMNVSTLELGDSALYLCASSLEVSGANVLTFGAGSRLTVL.

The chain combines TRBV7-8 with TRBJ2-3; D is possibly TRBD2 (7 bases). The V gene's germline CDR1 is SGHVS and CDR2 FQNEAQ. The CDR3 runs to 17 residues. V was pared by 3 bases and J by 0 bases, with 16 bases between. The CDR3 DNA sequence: TGTGCCAGCAGCTTGGACGGGGGGCCCTCTAGCACAGATACGCAGTATTTT. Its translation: CASSLDGGPSSTDTQYF.

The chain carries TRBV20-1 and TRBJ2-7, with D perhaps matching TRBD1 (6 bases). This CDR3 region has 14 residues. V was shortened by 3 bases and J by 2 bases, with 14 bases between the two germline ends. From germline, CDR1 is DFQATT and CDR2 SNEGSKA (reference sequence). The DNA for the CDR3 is TGCAGTGCTAGTTCCAGGGGCTTACCCTACGAGCAGTACTTC. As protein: CSASSRGLPYEQYF.